These 3 T cell receptor beta chains were sequenced from one sample in a study of shared clonotypes between healthy human individuals. Some clones are missing from TCRdb's copy, which holds only in-frame ones; the method was immunoSEQ multiplex PCR. The sample carries approximately 2.4 million clones, more than 90% recorded once. Material: naive CD4+ T cells sorted from blood. Subset indicated: CD45RA+ positively selected. The receptors come from a man between 18 and 29 years old in good health.

The J gene is TRBJ2-7, the V gene TRBV6-5; D possibly uses TRBD1 or TRBD2 (7 bases each). Trimming stripped 5 bases from V and 6 bases from J, with 14 bases between. Germline values: CDR1 MNHEY, CDR2 SVGAGI. This CDR3 has 13 amino acids. The CDR3 protein is CASSSGTVSEQYF. The CDR3, as DNA: TGTGCCAGCAGTAGCGGGACAGTGTCCGAGCAGTACTTC.

The chain links TRBV10-2 to TRBJ1-2, with D perhaps matching TRBD1 (5 bases). V was trimmed by 0 bases and J by 6 bases, leaving 11 bases between them. The length of the CDR3 is 14 residues. Germline loops: CDR1 WSHSY, CDR2 SAAADI. The CDR3 sequence is CASSESGTGDGYTF. DNA of the CDR3: TGCGCCAGCAGTGAGTCCGGGACGGGCGATGGCTACACCTTC.

J is TRBJ2-2 and V is TRBV5-1; D unresolved. CDR1 is SGHRS, CDR2 YFSETQ, per germline. CDR3 length: 15 residues. V lost 0 bases to trimming and J lost 1 base, with 7 bases between them. The CDR3 DNA reads as TGCGCCAGCAGCTTGGGTGGAGAGAACACCGGGGAGCTGTTTTTT. Its protein is CASSLGGENTGELFF.